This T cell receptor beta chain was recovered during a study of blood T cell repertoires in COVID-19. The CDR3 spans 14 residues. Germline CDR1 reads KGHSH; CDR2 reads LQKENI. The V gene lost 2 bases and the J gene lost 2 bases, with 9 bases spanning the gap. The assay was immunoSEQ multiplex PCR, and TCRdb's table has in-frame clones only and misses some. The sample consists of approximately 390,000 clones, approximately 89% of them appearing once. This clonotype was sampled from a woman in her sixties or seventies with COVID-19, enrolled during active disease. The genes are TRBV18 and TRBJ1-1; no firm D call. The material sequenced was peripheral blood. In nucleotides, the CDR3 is TGTGCCAGCTCACCATCCCAGTTCAACACTGAAGCTTTCTTT. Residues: CASSPSQFNTEAFF.